In this sample, the clone carrying this T cell receptor beta chain turned up a few times. The antigen is unknown. The sample belongs to a study of T cells in localized non-small cell lung cancer. Study-wide results and limits: Out of the top 100 tumor clones, a median approximately 57 were seen in adjacent lung. Heterogeneity within the tumor remains possible, as just one region underwent sequencing.

TCRdb's copy holds only in-frame clones and misses some; the assay was immunoSEQ multiplex PCR. The table includes about 74,000 clones, around 85% detected once. Germline CDR1 and CDR2: LGHNA and YNFKEQ. V dropped 4 bases and J dropped 1 base, with 11 bases sitting between them. This CDR3 region has 15 residues. The sequence came from a female donor older than 55 with stage I lung adenocarcinoma. The source material was peripheral blood, sampled before any cancer treatment. This chain uses TRBV4-2 with TRBJ2-4; tentatively, D is TRBD1 (6 bases). CDR3 in amino acids: CASSPQGTAKNIQYF. The CDR3 bases are TGTGCCAGCAGCCCCCAGGGGACGGCCAAAAACATTCAGTACTTC.